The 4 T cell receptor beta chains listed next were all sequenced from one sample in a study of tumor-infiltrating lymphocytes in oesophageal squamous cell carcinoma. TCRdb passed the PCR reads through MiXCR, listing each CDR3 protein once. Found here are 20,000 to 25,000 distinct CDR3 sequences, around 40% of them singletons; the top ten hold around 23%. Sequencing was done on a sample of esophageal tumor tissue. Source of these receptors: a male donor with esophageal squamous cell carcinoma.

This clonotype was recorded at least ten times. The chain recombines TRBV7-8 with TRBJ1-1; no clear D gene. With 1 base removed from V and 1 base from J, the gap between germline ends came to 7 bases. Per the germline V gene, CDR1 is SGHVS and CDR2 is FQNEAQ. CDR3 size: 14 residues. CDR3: CASSLVGGNTEAFF. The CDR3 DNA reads TGTGCCAGCAGCTTAGTTGGAGGGAACACTGAAGCTTTCTTT.

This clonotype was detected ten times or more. The CDR3 region has the DNA TGTGCCAGCAGTGCTAGCGGGAGTACAGATACGCAGTATTTT. Encoded protein: CASSASGSTDTQYF. V usage is TRBV2 and J usage is TRBJ2-3, with TRBD2 matching 10 bases. Germline V lookup: CDR1 SNHLY, CDR2 FYNNEI. Trimming removed 4 bases from V and 3 bases from J; junction bases left unmatched: 1. The length of the CDR3 is 14 residues. The full variable domain, its missing parts supplied by reference TRBV2 and TRBJ2-3, is EPEVTQTPSHQVTQMGQEVILRCVPISNHLYFYWYRQILGQKVEFLVSFYNNEISEKSEIFDDQFSVERPDGSNFTLKIRSTKLEDSAMYFCASSASGSTDTQYFGPGTRLTVL.

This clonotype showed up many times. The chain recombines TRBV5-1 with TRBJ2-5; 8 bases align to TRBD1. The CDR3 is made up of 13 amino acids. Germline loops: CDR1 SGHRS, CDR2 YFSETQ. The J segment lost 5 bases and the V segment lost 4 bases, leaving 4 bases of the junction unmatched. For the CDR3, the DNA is TGCGCCAGCAGCCAGGGGGCTAGGGAGACCCAGTACTTC. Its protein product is CASSQGARETQYF.

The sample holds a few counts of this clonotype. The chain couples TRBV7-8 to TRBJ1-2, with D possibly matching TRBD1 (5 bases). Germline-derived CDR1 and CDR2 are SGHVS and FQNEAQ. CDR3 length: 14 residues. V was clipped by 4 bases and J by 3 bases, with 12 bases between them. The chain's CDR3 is CASSSGRADYGYTF. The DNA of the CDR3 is TGTGCCAGCAGCTCGGGACGGGCGGACTATGGCTACACCTTC.